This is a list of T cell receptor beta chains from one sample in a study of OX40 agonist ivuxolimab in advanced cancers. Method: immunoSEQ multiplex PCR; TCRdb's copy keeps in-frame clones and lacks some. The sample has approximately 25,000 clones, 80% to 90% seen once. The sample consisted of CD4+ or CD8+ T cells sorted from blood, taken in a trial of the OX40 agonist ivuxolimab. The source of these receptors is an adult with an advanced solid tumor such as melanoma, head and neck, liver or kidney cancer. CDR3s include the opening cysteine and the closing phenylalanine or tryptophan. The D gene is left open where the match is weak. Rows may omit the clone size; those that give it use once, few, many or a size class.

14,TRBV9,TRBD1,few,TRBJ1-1,TGTGCCAGCAGCGTCAGGGGGGGAATTACTGAAGCTTTCTTT,CASSVRGGITEAFF
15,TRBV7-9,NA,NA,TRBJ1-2,TGTGCCAGCAGCTCCCCCAGGCGGAGGGACTATGGCTACACCTTC,CASSSPRRRDYGYTF
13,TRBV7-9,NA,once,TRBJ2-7,TGTGCCAGCCAACCCCCAGATTCCTACGAGCAGTACTTC,CASQPPDSYEQYF
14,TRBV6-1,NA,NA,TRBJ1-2,NA,CASSEAVGQGAFTF
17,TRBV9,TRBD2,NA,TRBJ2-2,TGTGCCAGCAGCGTAGAGATTAGCGGGAGGTACACCGGGGAGCTGTTTTTT,CASSVEISGRYTGELFF
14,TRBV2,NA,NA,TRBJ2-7,TGTGCCAGCACCCGCTCGGAACAGGGCTACGAGCAGTACTTC,CASTRSEQGYEQYF
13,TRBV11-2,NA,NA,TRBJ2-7,TGTGCCAGCAGGGCCTGGGTCGGGAACGAGCAGTACTTC,CASRAWVGNEQYF
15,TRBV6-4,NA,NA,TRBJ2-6,TGTGCCAGCAGTTACGGTATTTCTGGGGCCAACGTCCTGACTTTC,CASSYGISGANVLTF
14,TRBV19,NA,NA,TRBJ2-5,TGTGCCAGTAAGATGGCGGAGGGTTTGGAGACCCAGTACTTC,CASKMAEGLETQYF
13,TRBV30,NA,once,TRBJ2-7,TGTGCCCACCAGCCCCTTACAACCTACGAGCAGTACTTC,CAHQPLTTYEQYF
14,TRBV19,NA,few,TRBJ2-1,TGTGCCAGTGCCGGCCACACCCCTGAACTTGAGCAGTTCTTC,CASAGHTPELEQFF
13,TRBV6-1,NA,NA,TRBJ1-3,TGTGCCAGCAGTCCCCTGGGTGGAAACACCATATATTTT,CASSPLGGNTIYF
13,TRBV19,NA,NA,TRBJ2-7,TGTGCCAGTAGTACTGGGACCACCTACGAGCAGTACTTC,CASSTGTTYEQYF
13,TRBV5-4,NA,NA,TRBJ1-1,TGTGCCAGCAGTCGGGACCCTAACACTGAAGCTTTCTTT,CASSRDPNTEAFF
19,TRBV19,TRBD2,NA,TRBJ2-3,TGTGCCAGTAGTACTAGGACTAGCGGGGGGGCAAGGTCCACAGATACGCAGTATTTT,CASSTRTSGGARSTDTQYF
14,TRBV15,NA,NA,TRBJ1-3,TGTGCCACCAGCACGGGGGGGGCTGGAAACACCATATATTTT,CATSTGGAGNTIYF
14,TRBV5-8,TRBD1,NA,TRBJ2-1,TGTGCCAGCAGCTTGCAGGGGGCGAATAATGAGCAGTTCTTC,CASSLQGANNEQFF
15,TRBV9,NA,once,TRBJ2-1,TGTGCCAGCAGCCCTCGGGGGGCCCCGAACAATGAGCAGTTCTTC,CASSPRGAPNNEQFF
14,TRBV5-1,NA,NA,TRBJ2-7,TGCGCCAGCAGCACCAGTAGAGGCGCCTACGAGCAGTACTTC,CASSTSRGAYEQYF
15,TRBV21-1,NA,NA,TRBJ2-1,TGTGCCAGCAGCGACGGCGCGGGGGAAAAGAATGAGCAGTTCTTC,CASSDGAGEKNEQFF
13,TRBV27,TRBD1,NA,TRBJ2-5,TGTGCCAGCAGACACAGGGGGCGGGAGACCCAGTACTTC,CASRHRGRETQYF
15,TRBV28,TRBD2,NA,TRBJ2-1,TGTGCCAGCAGTTTAGGGACTAGCGGGACAAATGAGCAGTTCTTC,CASSLGTSGTNEQFF
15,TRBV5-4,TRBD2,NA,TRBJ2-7,TGTGCCAGCAGCTTGTCCCTAGCGGGGATCTACGAGCAGTACTTC,CASSLSLAGIYEQYF
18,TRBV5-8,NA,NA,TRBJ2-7,TGTGCCAGCAGCTTGGGAGGGCTCCGGGGCTGGAGCTCCTACGAGCAGTACTTC,CASSLGGLRGWSSYEQYF
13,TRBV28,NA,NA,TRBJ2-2,TGTGCCAGCAGTTTGGCCCTGGGCGGGGAGCTGTTTTTT,CASSLALGGELFF
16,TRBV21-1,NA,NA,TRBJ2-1,TGTGCCAGCCCCGACGTCAACAGCGTTTACTACAATGAGCAGTTCTTC,CASPDVNSVYYNEQFF
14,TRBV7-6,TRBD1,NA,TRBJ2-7,TGTGCCAGCAGCCTTGGGACAGGGTCGGGCGAGCAGTACTTC,CASSLGTGSGEQYF
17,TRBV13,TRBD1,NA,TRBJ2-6,TGTGCCAGCAGCACGGGACAGGGCCTCTCTGGGGCCAACGTCCTGACTTTC,CASSTGQGLSGANVLTF
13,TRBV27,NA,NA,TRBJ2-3,TGTGCCAGCAAGCCGGGACACCAAATCACGCAGTATTTT,CASKPGHQITQYF
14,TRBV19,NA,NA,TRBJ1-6,TGTGCCAGTAGTATAGGTGTGTGGAATTCACCCCTCCACTTT,CASSIGVWNSPLHF
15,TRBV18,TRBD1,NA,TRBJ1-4,TGTGCCAGCTCACCAAACGACAGGGATAATGAAAAACTGTTTTTT,CASSPNDRDNEKLFF
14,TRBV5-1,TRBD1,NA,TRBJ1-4,TGCGCCAGCAGTACCGGGACAGGGAACGAAAAACTGTTTTTT,CASSTGTGNEKLFF
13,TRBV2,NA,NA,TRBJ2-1,TGTGCCAGCAGTGAATGGCAGATCAATGAGCAGTTCTTC,CASSEWQINEQFF